Listed below are T cell receptor beta chains from one sample, sequenced in a study of radiation and T cells in renal cell carcinoma. Profiled with immunoSEQ multiplex PCR; TCRdb holds only in-frame clones, not every one. The data contain some 76,000 clones, 82% of them singletons. Sample: blood, taken from a patient whose treatment included radiotherapy and nephrectomy. The source of these receptors is a man in his sixties with renal cell carcinoma. Both conserved end residues are part of each CDR3. A D gene is named only where the DNA matches it firmly. Rows give clone size only sometimes, using once, few, many, or a class for an expanded clone.

CDR3 length	V gene	D gene	clone size	J gene	CDR3 protein	CDR3 DNA
14	TRBV7-8	.	.	TRBJ1-5	CASSLPFGGATQHF	TGTGCCAGCAGCCTACCCTTTGGGGGGGCAACCCAGCATTTT
13	TRBV5-6	.	.	TRBJ1-2	CASSFTTNYGYTF	TGTGCCAGCAGCTTTACCACTAACTATGGCTACACCTTC
17	TRBV18	TRBD2	.	TRBJ2-3	CASSPQLAGLGGDTQYF	TGTGCCAGCTCACCTCAGCTAGCGGGCCTCGGGGGTGATACGCAGTATTTT
16	TRBV7-8	TRBD2	.	TRBJ2-5	CASSARLAGGLETQYF	TGTGCCAGCAGCGCCCGACTAGCGGGAGGGCTAGAGACCCAGTACTTC
13	TRBV28	.	.	TRBJ2-5	CASRIDYQETQYF	TGTGCCAGCAGAATTGACTATCAAGAGACCCAGTACTTC
13	TRBV10-2	.	.	TRBJ2-7	CATTPPGKYEQYF	TGCGCCACCACCCCCCCAGGAAAGTACGAGCAGTACTTC
15	TRBV19	.	.	TRBJ2-6	CASSIDKAGANVLTF	TGTGCCAGTAGTATAGATAAGGCCGGGGCCAACGTCCTGACTTTC
14	TRBV10-2	TRBD1	.	TRBJ2-5	CASSESKQGETQYF	TGCGCCAGCAGTGAGTCGAAACAGGGGGAGACCCAGTACTTC
14	TRBV10-2	.	.	TRBJ2-5	CASSEWGYQETQYF	TGCGCCAGCAGTGAGTGGGGCTACCAAGAGACCCAGTACTTC
14	TRBV27	.	.	TRBJ1-2	CASSPRGAYYGYTF	TGTGCCAGCAGTCCCCGTGGGGCGTACTATGGCTACACCTTC
15	TRBV19	TRBD1	.	TRBJ2-1	CASSRDRGPYNEQFF	TGTGCCAGTAGTCGGGACAGGGGGCCTTACAATGAGCAGTTCTTC
15	TRBV15	.	.	TRBJ2-5	CATSRLFRGQETQYF	TGTGCCACCAGCAGACTGTTTCGGGGACAAGAGACCCAGTACTTC
15	TRBV28	TRBD1	.	TRBJ2-1	CASRLWTGEHNEQFF	TGTGCCAGCAGGCTCTGGACAGGGGAGCACAATGAGCAGTTCTTC
14	TRBV27	.	.	TRBJ2-5	CASSLSRAFETQYF	TGTGCCAGCAGTTTATCTAGAGCGTTCGAGACCCAGTACTTC
14	TRBV9	.	.	TRBJ1-3	CASSRSSAGNTIYF	TGTGCCAGCAGCCGATCTTCTGCAGGAAACACCATATATTTT
14	TRBV15	.	.	TRBJ2-3	CATSRDLGVDTQYF	TGTGCCACCAGCAGAGATTTAGGGGTGGATACGCAGTATTTT
15	TRBV7-2	.	.	TRBJ2-7	CASSLDWAGKYEQYF	TGTGCCAGCAGCTTAGATTGGGCAGGCAAATACGAGCAGTACTTC
16	TRBV27	.	.	TRBJ2-1	CASSLRGPGPYNEQFF	TGTGCCAGCAGTTTACGGGGGCCGGGCCCCTACAATGAGCAGTTCTTC
13	TRBV19	.	.	TRBJ2-1	CASSRNPGSEQFF	TGTGCCAGTAGTAGAAACCCCGGGTCTGAGCAGTTCTTC
14	TRBV7-8	.	many	TRBJ2-5	CASSLRGRQETQYF	TGTGCCAGCAGCTTAAGGGGGAGGCAAGAGACCCAGTACTTC
14	TRBV5-1	.	.	TRBJ2-5	CASRLRTDQETQYF	TGCGCCAGCAGACTTAGGACAGACCAAGAGACCCAGTACTTC
13	TRBV15	.	.	TRBJ1-5	CATKGPGGQPQHF	TGTGCCACCAAAGGACCCGGCGGTCAGCCCCAGCATTTT
15	TRBV10-1	TRBD2	.	TRBJ2-3	CASSEGRGDADTQYF	TGCGCCAGCAGTGAGGGGAGGGGAGACGCAGATACGCAGTATTTT
14	TRBV28	TRBD1	few	TRBJ1-1	CASGTATYYTEAFF	TGTGCCAGTGGGACAGCAACGTATTACACTGAAGCTTTCTTT
13	TRBV5-4	.	.	TRBJ1-5	CASSLGINQPQHF	TGTGCCAGCAGCTTAGGCATAAATCAGCCCCAGCATTTT
19	TRBV7-9	TRBD1	once	TRBJ2-3	CASSLVARTGGASTDTQYF	TGTGCCAGCAGCTTAGTAGCTCGGACAGGGGGCGCGAGCACAGATACGCAGTATTTT
15	TRBV28	.	.	TRBJ2-7	CASSSSIRPTYEQYF	TGTGCCAGCAGTTCCTCGATTAGACCTACCTACGAGCAGTACTTC
12	TRBV6-5	.	.	TRBJ1-2	CASSLGLYGYTF	TGTGCCAGCAGTTTGGGACTCTATGGCTACACCTTC
11	TRBV30	TRBD2	.	TRBJ2-7	CAWCRRELCRF	TGTGCCTGGTGTAGGCGGGAGCTTTGTCGGTTC
14	TRBV7-2	.	.	TRBJ2-3	CAAASRGYTDTQYF	TGTGCCGCTGCATCGAGGGGCTACACAGATACGCAGTATTTT
15	TRBV7-2	.	.	TRBJ2-3	CASSFRGLNTDTQYF	TGTGCCAGCAGCTTCAGGGGACTAAACACAGATACGCAGTATTTT
15	TRBV5-5	.	.	TRBJ1-1	CASSLAGGVWAEAFF	TGTGCCAGCAGCTTGGCCGGGGGCGTGTGGGCTGAAGCTTTCTTT
18	TRBV4-1	TRBD2	.	TRBJ2-2	CASSVRWRLAGSTGELFF	TGCGCCAGCAGCGTCCGGTGGAGGCTAGCGGGTTCCACCGGGGAGCTGTTTTTT
15	TRBV27	.	.	TRBJ2-5	CASSLQGGSQETQYF	TGTGCCAGCAGTCTTCAGGGGGGCAGCCAAGAGACCCAGTACTTC
17	TRBV4-1	.	.	TRBJ2-4	CASSQGVLLRAKNIQYF	TGCGCCAGCAGCCAAGGGGTACTTCTAAGAGCCAAAAACATTCAGTACTTC
14	TRBV29-1	.	.	TRBJ2-1	CSVVRLLGHNEQFF	TGCAGCGTTGTACGTCTCCTAGGCCACAATGAGCAGTTCTTC
13	TRBV29-1	.	few	TRBJ1-1	CSVRQISNTEAFF	TGCAGCGTTCGACAGATCTCGAACACTGAAGCTTTCTTT
16	TRBV5-1	.	once	TRBJ2-6	CASSRDALSGANVLTF	TGCGCCAGCAGCCGGGACGCCCTCTCTGGGGCCAACGTCCTGACTTTC
14	TRBV10-1	.	.	TRBJ2-3	CASSESRGADTQYF	TGCGCCAGCAGTGAGTCGAGAGGGGCAGATACGCAGTATTTT